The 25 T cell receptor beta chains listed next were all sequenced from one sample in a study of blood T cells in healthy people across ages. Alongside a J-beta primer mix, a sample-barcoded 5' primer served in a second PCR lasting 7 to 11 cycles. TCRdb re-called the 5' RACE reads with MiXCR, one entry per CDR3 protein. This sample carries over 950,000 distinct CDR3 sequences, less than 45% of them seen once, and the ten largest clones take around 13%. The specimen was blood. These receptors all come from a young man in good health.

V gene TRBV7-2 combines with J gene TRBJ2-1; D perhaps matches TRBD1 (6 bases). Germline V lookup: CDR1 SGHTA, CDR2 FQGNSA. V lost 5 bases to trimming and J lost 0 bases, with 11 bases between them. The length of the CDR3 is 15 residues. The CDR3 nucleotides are TGTGCCAGCAGCACCAGGGGATTCTCCTACAATGAGCAGTTCTTC. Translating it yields CASSTRGFSYNEQFF.

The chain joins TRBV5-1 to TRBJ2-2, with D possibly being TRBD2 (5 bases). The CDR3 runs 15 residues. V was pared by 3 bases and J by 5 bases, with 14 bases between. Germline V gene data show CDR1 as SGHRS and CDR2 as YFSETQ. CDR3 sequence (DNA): TGCGCCAGCAGCTGGGAGTCAGGTGCAACCGGGGAGCTGTTTTTT. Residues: CASSWESGATGELFF.

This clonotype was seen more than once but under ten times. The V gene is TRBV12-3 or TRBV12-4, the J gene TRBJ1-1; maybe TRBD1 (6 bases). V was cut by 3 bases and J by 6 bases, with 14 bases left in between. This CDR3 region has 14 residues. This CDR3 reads CASSLHTGSPEAFF. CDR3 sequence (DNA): TGTGCCAGCAGTTTGCACACAGGGAGCCCTGAAGCTTTCTTT.

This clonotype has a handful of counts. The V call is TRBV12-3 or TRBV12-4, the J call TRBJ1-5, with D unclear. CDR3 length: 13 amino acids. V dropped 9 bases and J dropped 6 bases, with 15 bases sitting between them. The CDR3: CASSVGRVQPQHF. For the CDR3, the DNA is TGTGCCAGTAGCGTGGGCCGGGTTCAGCCCCAGCATTTT.

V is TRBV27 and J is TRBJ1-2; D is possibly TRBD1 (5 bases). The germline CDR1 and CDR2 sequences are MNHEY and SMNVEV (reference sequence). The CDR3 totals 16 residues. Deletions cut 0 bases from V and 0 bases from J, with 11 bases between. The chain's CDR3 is CASSLSRAASNYGYTF. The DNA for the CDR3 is TGTGCCAGCAGTTTATCCAGGGCCGCCTCTAACTATGGCTACACCTTC.

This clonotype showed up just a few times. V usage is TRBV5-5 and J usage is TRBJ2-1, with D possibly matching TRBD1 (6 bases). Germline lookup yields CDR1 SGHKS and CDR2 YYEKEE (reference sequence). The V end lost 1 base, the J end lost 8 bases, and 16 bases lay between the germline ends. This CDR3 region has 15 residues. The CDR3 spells CASSLQQGIVDEQFF. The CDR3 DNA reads TGTGCCAGCAGCTTGCAACAGGGTATTGTCGATGAGCAGTTCTTC.

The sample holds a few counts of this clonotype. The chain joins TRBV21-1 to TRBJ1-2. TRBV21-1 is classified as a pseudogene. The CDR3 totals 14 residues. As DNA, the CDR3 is TGTGCCAGCAGCAAAGTGCAGGGTGGATATGGCTACACCTTC. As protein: CASSKVQGGYGYTF.

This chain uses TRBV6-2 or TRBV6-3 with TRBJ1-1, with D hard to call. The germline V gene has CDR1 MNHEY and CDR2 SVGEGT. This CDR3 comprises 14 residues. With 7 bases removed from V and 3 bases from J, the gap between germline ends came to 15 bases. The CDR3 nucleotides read TGTGCCAGCACCCGGGCCTCGTTCGACACTGAAGCTTTCTTT. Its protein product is CASTRASFDTEAFF.

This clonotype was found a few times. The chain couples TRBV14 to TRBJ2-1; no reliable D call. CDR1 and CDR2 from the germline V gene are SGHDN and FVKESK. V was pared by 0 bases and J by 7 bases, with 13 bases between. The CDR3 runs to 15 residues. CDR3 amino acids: CASSQDRPRKNEQFF. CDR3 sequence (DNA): TGTGCCAGCAGCCAAGATCGGCCCCGAAAAAATGAGCAGTTCTTC.

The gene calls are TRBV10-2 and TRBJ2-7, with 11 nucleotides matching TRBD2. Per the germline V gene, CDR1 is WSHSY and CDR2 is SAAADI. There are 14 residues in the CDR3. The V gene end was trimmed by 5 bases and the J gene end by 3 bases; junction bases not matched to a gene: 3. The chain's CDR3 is CASSLSGGDYEQYF. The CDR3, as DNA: TGCGCCAGCAGTCTTAGCGGGGGGGACTACGAGCAGTACTTC.

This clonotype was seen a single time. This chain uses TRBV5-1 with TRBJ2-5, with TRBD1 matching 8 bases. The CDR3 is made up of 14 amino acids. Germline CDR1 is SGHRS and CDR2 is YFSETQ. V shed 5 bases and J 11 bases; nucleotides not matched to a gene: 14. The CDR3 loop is CASSQGQVDNEQYF. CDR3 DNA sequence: TGCGCCAGCAGTCAGGGACAGGTGGACAATGAGCAGTACTTC.

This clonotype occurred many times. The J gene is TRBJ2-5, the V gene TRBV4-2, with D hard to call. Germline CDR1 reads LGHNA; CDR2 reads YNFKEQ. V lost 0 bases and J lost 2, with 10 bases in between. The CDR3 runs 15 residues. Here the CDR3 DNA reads TGTGCCAGCAGCCAAGATATGGGCAGACAAGAGACCCAGTACTTC. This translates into CASSQDMGRQETQYF.

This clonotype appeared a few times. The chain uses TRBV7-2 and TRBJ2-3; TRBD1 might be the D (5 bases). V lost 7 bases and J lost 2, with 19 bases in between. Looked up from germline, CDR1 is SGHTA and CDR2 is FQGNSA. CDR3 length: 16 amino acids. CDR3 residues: CASTLFGRGTTDTQYF. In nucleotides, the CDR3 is TGTGCCAGCACCCTATTCGGTAGGGGAACCACAGATACGCAGTATTTT. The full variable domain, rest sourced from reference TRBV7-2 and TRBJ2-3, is GAGVSQSPSNKVTEKGKDVELRCDPISGHTALYWYRQSLGQGLEFLIYFQGNSAPDKSGLPSDRFSAERTGGSVSTLTIQRTQQEDSAVYLCASTLFGRGTTDTQYFGPGTRLTVL.

The CDR3 coding sequence is TGCAGTGCTAGGGGTCGAGGGGAGGATACGCAGTATTTT. Amino acids: CSARGRGEDTQYF. The chain employs TRBV20-1 and TRBJ2-3; perhaps D is TRBD1 or TRBD2 (5 bases each). Germline assignment: CDR1 DFQATT and CDR2 SNEGSKA (reference sequence). Trimming left V 3 bases short and J 6 bases short, with 13 bases between. The CDR3 spans 13 residues.

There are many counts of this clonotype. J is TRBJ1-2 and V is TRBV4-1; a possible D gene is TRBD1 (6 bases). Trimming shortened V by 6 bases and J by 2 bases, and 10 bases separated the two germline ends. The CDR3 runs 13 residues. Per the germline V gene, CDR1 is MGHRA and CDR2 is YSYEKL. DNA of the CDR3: TGCGCCAGCAGGCCCGGGACAAACTATGGCTACACCTTC. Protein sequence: CASRPGTNYGYTF.

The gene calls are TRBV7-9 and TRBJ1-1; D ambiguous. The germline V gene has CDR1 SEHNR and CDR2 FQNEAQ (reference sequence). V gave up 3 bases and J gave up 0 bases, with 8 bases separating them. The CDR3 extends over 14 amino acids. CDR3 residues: CASSFVGLNTEAFF. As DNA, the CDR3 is TGTGCCAGCAGCTTTGTAGGCTTGAACACTGAAGCTTTCTTT.

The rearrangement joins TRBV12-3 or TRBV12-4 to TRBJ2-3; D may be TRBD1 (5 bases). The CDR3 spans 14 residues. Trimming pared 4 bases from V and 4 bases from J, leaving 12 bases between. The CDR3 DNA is TGTGCCAGCAGTTCGGGCAGGGCGGCAGATACGCAGTATTTT. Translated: CASSSGRAADTQYF.

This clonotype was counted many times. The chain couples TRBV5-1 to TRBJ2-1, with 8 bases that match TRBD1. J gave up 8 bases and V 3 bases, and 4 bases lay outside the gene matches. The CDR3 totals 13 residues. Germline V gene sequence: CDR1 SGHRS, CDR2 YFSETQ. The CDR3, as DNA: TGCGCCAGCAGCTGGGACAGGAGCCATGAGCAGTTCTTC. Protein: CASSWDRSHEQFF. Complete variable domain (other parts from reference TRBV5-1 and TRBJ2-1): KAGVTQTPRYLIKTRGQQVTLSCSPISGHRSVSWYQQTPGQGLQFLFEYFSETQRNKGNFPGRFSGRQFSNSRSEMNVSTLELGDSALYLCASSWDRSHEQFFGPGTRLTVL.

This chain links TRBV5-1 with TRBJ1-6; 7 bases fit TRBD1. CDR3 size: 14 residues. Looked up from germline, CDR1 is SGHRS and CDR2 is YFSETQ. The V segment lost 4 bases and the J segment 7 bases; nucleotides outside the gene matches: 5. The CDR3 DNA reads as TGCGCCAGCAGCCGAAACAGGGGAAATTCACCCCTCCACTTT. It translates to CASSRNRGNSPLHF.

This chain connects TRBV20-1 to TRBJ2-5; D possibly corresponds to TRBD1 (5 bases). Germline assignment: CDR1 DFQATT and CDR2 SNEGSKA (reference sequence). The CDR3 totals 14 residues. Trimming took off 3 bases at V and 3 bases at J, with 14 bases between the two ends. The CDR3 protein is CSASVDIGEETQYF. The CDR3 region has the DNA TGCAGTGCTAGTGTGGACATAGGGGAAGAGACCCAGTACTTC.

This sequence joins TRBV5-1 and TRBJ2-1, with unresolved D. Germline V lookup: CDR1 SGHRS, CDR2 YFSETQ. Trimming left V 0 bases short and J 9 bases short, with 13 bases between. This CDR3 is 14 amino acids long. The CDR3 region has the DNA TGCGCCAGCAGCTTGGTACGTATTGCCGGTGAGCAGTTCTTC. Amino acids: CASSLVRIAGEQFF.

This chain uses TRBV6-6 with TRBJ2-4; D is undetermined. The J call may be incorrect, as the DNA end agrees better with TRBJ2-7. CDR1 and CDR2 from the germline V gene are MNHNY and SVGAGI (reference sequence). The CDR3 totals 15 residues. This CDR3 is CASSYRPGRGYEQYF. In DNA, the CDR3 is TGTGCCAGCAGTTACCGACCGGGCCGAGGCTACGAGCAGTACTTC.

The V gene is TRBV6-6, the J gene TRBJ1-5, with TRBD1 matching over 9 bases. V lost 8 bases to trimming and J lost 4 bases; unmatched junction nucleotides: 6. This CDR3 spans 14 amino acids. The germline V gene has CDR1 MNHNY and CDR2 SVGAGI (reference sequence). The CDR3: CASESGTGNQPQHF. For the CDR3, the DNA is TGTGCCAGCGAGAGCGGGACAGGGAATCAGCCCCAGCATTTT.

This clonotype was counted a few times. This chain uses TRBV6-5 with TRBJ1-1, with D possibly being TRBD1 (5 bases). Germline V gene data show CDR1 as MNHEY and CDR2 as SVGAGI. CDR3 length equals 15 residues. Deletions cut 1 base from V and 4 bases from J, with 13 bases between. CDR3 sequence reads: CASSYFGRGGTEAFF. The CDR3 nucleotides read TGTGCCAGCAGTTACTTCGGGAGGGGAGGCACTGAAGCTTTCTTT.

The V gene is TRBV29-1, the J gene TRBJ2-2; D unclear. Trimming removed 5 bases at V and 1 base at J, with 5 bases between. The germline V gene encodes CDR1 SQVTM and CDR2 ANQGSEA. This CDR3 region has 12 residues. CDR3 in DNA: TGCAGCGTTCTACAGAACACCGGGGAGCTGTTTTTT. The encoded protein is CSVLQNTGELFF.